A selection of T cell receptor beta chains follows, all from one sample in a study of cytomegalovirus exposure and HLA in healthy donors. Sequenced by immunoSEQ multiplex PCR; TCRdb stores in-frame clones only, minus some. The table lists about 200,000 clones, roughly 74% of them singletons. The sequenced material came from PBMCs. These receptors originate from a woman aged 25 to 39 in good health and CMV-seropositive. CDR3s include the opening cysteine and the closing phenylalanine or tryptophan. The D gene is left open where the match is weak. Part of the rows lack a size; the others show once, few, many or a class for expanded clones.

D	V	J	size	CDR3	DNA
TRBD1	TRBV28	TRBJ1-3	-	CASRRTGGNTIYF	TGTGCCAGCAGGAGGACAGGGGGAAACACCATATATTTT
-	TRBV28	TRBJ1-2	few	CASSFAEDGYTF	TGTGCCAGCAGTTTCGCAGAGGATGGCTACACCTTC
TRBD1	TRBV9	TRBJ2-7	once	CASSPNRGTPSHEQYF	TGTGCCAGCAGCCCCAACAGGGGGACTCCTTCCCACGAGCAGTACTTC
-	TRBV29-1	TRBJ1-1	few	CSVLKGQNTEAFF	TGCAGCGTCCTAAAGGGACAGAACACTGAAGCTTTCTTT
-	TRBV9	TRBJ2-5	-	CASSVNGQGGETQYF	TGTGCCAGCAGCGTGAATGGGCAGGGTGGAGAGACCCAGTACTTC
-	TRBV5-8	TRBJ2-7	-	CASSLLDSSYEQYF	TGTGCCAGCAGCTTGTTGGACAGCTCCTACGAGCAGTACTTC
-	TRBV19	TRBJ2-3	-	CASRTLRDSPDTQYF	TGTGCCAGTAGAACCCTCCGGGACTCACCGGATACGCAGTATTTT
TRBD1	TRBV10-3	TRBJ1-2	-	CAISESGQSYGYTF	TGTGCCATCAGTGAGTCGGGACAGAGCTATGGCTACACCTTC
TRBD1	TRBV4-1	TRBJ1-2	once	CASSADRGRSSFNYGYTF	TGCGCCAGCAGCGCCGACAGGGGGAGATCATCTTTTAACTATGGCTACACCTTC
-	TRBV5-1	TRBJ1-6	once	CASRPSGLIDSPLHF	TGCGCCAGCAGACCTTCGGGACTGATTGATTCACCCCTCCACTTT
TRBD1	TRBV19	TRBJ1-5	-	CASSTRQGDQPQHF	TGTGCCAGTAGTACACGACAGGGGGATCAGCCCCAGCATTTT